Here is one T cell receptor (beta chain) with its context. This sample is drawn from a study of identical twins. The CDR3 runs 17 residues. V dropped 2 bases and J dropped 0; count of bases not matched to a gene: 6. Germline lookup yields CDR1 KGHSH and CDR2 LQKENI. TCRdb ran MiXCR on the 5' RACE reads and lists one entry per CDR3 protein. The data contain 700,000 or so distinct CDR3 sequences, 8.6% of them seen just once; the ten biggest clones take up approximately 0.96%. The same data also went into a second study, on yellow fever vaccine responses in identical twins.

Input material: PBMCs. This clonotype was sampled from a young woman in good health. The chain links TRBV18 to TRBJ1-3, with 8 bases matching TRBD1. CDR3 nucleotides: TGTGCCAGCTCACCAACGGGACAGGCTAACTCTGGAAACACCATATATTTT. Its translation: CASSPTGQANSGNTIYF.